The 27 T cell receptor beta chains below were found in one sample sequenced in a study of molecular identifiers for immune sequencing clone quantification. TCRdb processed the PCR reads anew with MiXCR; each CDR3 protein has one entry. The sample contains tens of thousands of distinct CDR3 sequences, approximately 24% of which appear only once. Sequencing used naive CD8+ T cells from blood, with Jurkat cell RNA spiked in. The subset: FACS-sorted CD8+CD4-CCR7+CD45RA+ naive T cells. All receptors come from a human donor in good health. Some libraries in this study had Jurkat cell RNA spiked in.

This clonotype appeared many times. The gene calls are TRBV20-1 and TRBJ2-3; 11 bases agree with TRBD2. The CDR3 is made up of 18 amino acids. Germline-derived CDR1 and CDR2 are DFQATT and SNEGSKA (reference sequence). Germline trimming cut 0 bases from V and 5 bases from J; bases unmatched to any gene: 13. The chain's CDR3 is CSARDLMALAGELDTQYF. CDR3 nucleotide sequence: TGCAGTGCTAGAGATCTGATGGCACTAGCGGGAGAGTTAGATACGCAGTATTTT.

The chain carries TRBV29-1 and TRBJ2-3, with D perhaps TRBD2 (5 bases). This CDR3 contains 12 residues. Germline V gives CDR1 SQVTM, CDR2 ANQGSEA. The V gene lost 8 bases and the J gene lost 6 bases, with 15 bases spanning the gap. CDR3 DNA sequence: TGCAGCTTTCGGGGTTCGACGGATACGCAGTATTTT. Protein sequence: CSFRGSTDTQYF.

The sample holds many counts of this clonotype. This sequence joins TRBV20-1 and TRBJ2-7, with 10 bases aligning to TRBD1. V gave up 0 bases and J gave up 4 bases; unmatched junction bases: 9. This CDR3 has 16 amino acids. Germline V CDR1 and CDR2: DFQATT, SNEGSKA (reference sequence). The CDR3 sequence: CSARDGTGASVYEQYF. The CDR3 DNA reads TGCAGTGCTAGAGATGGGACAGGGGCGTCCGTGTACGAGCAGTACTTC.

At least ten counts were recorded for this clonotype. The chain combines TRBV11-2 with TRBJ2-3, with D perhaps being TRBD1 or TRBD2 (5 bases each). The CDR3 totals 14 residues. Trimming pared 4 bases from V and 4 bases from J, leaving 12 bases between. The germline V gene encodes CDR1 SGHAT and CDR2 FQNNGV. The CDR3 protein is CASSSEMGADTQYF. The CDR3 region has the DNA TGTGCCAGCAGCTCAGAGATGGGGGCAGATACGCAGTATTTT.

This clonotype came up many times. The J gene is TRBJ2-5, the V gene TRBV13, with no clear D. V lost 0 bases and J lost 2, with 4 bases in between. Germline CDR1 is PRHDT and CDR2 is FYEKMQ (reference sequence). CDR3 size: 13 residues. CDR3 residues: CASSLGVQETQYF. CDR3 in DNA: TGTGCCAGCAGCTTAGGGGTTCAAGAGACCCAGTACTTC.

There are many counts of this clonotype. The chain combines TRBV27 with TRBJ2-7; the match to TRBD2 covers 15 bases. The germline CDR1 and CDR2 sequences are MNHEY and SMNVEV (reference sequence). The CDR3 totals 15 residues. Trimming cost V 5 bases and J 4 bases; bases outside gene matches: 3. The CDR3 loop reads CASSPGTSGGYEQYF. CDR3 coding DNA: TGTGCCAGCAGTCCTGGGACTAGCGGGGGGTACGAGCAGTACTTC.

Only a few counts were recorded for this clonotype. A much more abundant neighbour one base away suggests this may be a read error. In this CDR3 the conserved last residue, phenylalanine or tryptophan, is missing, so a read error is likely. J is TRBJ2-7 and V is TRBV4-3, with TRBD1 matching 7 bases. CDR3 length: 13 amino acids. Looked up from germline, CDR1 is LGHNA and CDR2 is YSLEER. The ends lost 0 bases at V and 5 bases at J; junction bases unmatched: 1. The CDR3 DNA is TGCGCCAGCAGCCAAGAACAGGGGCACGAGCAGTACCTC. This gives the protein CASSQEQGHEQYL.

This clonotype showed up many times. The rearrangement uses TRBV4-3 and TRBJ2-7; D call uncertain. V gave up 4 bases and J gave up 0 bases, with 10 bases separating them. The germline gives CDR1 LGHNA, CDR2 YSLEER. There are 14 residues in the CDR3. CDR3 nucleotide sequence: TGCGCCAGCAGCCCTAATTGGAGCTCCTACGAGCAGTACTTC. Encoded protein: CASSPNWSSYEQYF.

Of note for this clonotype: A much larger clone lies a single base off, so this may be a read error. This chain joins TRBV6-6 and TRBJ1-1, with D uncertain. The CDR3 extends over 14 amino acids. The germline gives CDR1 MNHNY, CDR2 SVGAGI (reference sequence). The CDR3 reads CASSYVGVNTEAIF. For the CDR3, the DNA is TGTGCCAGCAGTTACGTCGGGGTGAACACTGAAGCTATCTTT.

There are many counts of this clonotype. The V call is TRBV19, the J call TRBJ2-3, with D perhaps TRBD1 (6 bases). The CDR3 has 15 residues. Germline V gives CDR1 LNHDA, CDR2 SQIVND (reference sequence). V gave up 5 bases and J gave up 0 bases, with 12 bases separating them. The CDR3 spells CASSPGTRSTDTQYF. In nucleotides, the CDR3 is TGTGCCAGTAGTCCCGGGACACGAAGCACAGATACGCAGTATTTT. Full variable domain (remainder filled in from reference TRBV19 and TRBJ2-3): DGGITQSPKYLFRKEGQNVTLSCEQNLNHDAMYWYRQDPGQGLRLIYYSQIVNDFQKGDIAEGYSVSREKKESFPLTVTSAQKNPTAFYLCASSPGTRSTDTQYFGPGTRLTVL.

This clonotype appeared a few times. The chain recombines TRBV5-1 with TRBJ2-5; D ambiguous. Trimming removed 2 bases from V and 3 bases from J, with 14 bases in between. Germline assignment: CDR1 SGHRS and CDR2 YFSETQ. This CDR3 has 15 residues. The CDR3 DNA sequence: TGCGCCAGCAGCTTTTACTCAAGCCGCGAAGAGACCCAGTACTTC. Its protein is CASSFYSSREETQYF.

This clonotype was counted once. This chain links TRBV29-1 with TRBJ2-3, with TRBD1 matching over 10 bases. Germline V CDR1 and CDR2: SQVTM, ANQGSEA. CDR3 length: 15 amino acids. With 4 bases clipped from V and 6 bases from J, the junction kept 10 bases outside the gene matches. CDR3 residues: CSVGFPGQGIDTQYF. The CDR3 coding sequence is TGCAGCGTTGGATTTCCGGGACAGGGGATCGATACGCAGTATTTT.

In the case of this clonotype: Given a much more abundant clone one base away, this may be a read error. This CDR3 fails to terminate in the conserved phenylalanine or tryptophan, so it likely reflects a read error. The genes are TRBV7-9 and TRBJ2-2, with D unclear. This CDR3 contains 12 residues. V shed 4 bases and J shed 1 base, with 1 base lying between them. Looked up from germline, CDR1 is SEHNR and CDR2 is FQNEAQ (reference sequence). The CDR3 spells CASSWNTGELFL. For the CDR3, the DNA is TGTGCCAGCAGCTGGAACACCGGGGAGCTGTTTCTT.

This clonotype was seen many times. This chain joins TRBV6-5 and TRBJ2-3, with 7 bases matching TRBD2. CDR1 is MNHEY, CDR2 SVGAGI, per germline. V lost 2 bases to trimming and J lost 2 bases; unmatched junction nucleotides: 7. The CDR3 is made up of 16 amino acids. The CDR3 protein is CASSYGVAGATDTQYF. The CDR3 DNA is TGTGCCAGCAGTTACGGGGTGGCGGGAGCCACAGATACGCAGTATTTT.

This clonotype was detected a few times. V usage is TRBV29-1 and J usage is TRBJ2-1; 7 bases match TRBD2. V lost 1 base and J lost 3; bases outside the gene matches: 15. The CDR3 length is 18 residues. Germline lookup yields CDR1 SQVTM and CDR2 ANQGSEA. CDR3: CSVEVKRDFQTSYNEQFF. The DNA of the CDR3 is TGCAGCGTTGAAGTAAAGCGGGATTTTCAAACAAGCTACAATGAGCAGTTCTTC.

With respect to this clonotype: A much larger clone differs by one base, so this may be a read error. The CDR3 loop reads CATSDHGTGADTQYF. The CDR3 coding sequence is TGTGCCACCAGTGATCACGGGACAGGGGCAGATACGCAGTATTTT. The rearrangement uses TRBV24-1 and TRBJ2-3; TRBD1 matches 10 bases. In germline, CDR1 is KGHDR, CDR2 SFDVKD. V lost 3 bases, J lost 4 bases, and 3 bases stayed unmatched. The length of the CDR3 is 15 residues.

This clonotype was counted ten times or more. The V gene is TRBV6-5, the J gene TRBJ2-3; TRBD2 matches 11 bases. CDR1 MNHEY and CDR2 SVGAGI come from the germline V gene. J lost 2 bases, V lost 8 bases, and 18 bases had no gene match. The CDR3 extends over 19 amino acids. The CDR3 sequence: CASAPSYTGLAGPTDTQYF. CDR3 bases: TGTGCCAGCGCACCTAGCTACACCGGACTAGCGGGTCCCACAGATACGCAGTATTTT.

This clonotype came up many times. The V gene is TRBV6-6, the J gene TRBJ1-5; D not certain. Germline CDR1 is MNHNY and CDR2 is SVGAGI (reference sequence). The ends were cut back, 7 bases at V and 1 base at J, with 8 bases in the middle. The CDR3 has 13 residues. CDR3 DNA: TGTGCCAGCAAGGTTGACAGCAATCAGCCCCAGCATTTT. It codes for CASKVDSNQPQHF.

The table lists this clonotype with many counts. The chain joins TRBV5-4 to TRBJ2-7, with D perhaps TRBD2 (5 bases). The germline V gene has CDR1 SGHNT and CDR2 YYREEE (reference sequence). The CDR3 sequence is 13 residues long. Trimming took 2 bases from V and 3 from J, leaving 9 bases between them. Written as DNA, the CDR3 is TGTGCCAGCAGCTTCGGAGGATTCTACGAGCAGTACTTC. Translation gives CASSFGGFYEQYF.

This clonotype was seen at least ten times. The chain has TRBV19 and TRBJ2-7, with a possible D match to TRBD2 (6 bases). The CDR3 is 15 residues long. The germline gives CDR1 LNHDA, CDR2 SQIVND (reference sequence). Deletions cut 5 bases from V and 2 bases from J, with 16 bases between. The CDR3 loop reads CASSPTGTVTYEQYF. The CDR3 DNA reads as TGTGCCAGTAGTCCGACCGGGACTGTTACCTACGAGCAGTACTTC.

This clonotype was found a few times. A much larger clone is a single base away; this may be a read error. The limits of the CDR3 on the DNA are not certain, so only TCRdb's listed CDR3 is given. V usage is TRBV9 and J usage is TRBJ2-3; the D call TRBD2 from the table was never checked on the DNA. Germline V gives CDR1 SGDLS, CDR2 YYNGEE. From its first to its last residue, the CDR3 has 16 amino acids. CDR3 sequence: CASSVGVGAYADTRYF.

CDR3 in DNA: TGCAGTGCTAGAGATGGCGGTAGTGGGGAGGAGACCCAGTACTTC. This encodes CSARDGGSGEETQYF. This sequence joins TRBV20-1 and TRBJ2-5; tentative D call: TRBD2 (5 bases). There are 15 residues in the CDR3. V lost 0 bases and J 5 bases, leaving 16 bases between the germline ends. The germline V gene encodes CDR1 DFQATT and CDR2 SNEGSKA (reference sequence).

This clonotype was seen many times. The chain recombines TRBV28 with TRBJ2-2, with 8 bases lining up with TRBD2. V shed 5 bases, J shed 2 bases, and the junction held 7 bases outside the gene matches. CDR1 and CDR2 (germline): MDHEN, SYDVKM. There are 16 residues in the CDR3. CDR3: CASSPQLAENTGELFF. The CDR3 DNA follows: TGTGCCAGCAGTCCTCAACTAGCGGAAAACACCGGGGAGCTGTTTTTT.

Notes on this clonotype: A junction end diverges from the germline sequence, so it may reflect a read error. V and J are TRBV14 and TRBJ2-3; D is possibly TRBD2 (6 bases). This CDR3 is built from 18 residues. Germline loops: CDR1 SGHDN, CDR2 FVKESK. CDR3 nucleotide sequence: TGTGCCGGCAGCCAAGGGGACTCTATTTTCCCACGCACAGATACGCAGTATTTT. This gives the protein CAGSQGDSIFPRTDTQYF.

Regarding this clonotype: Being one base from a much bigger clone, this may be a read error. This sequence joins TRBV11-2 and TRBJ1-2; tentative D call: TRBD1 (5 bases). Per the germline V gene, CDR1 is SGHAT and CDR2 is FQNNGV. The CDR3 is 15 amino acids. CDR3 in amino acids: CAGSLALQANYGYTF. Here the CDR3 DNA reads TGTGCCGGCAGCTTAGCTTTACAGGCTAACTATGGCTACACCTTC.

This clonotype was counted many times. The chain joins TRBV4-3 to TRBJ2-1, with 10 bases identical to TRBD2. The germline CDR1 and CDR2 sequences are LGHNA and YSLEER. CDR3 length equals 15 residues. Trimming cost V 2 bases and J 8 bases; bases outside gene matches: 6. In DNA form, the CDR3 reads TGCGCCAGCAGCCAATCTAGCGGGAGCGGCTATGAGCAGTTCTTC. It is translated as CASSQSSGSGYEQFF.

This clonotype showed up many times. This CDR3 reads CASHRGDVTEAFF. CDR3 sequence (DNA): TGTGCCAGTCACAGGGGGGATGTCACTGAAGCTTTCTTT. The chain uses TRBV6-2 or TRBV6-3 and TRBJ1-1; 8 bases line up with TRBD1. J gave up 4 bases and V 9 bases, and 7 bases lay outside the gene matches. The CDR3 extends over 13 amino acids. CDR1 MNHEY and CDR2 SVGEGT come from the germline V gene.